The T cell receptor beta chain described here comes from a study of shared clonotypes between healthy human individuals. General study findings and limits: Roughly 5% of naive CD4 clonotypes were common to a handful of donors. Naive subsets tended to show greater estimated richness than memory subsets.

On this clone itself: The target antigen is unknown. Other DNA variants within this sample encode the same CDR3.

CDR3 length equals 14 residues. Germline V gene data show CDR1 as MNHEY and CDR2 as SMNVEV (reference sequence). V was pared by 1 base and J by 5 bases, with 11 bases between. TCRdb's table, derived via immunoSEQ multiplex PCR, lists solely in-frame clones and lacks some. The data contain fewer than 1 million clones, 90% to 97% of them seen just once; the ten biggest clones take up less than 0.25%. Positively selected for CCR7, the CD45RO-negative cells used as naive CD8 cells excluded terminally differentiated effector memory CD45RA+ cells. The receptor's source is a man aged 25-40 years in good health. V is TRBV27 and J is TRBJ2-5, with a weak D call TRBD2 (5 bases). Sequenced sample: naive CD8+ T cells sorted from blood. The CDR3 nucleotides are TGTGCCAGCAGTTTATTAGGAGGTGGGGAGACCCAGTACTTC. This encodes CASSLLGGGETQYF.